This T cell receptor (beta chain) emerged from a study of T cell responses to AZD1222 COVID-19 vaccine. The CDR3 is 15 residues long. Trimming removed 7 bases from V and 4 bases from J, with 16 bases in between. CDR1 MNHEY and CDR2 SMNVEV come from the germline V gene (reference sequence). Sequencing was performed with immunoSEQ multiplex PCR; in TCRdb, only in-frame clones are kept and a portion is missing. The sample contains about 190,000 clones, roughly 92% of which appear only once. With regard to this clone: Its antigen is unknown.

Whole-study results and caveats: The breadth and depth of Spike-specific TCRs increased once two AZD1222 doses had been given. Just 5 to 7 AZD1222 recipients were seropositive at baseline. Spike was spanned by vaccine-associated CD4 TCRs, which were dominant at 160-218 and 743-854.

This TCR was sampled from an adult in good health. This chain uses TRBV27 with TRBJ1-4; no clear D. This specimen was peripheral blood, taken on day 0 of AZD1222 vaccination. CDR3 nucleotide sequence: TGTGCCAGCACCCTCATAGGCTCGGGTAATGAAAAACTGTTTTTT. Amino acid sequence: CASTLIGSGNEKLFF.